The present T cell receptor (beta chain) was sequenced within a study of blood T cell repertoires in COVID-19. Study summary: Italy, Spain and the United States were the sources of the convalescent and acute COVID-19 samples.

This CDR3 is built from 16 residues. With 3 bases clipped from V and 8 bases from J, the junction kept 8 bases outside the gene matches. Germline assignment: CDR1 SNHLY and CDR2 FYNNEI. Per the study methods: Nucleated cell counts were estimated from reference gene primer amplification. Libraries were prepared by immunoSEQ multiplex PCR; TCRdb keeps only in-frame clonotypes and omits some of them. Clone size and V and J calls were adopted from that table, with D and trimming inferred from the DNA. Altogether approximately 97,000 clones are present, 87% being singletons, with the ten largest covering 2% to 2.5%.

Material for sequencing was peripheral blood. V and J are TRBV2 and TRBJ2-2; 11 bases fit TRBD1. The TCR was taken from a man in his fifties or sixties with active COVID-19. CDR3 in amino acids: CASSEAGQGALGELFF. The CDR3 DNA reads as TGTGCCAGCAGTGAGGCCGGACAGGGGGCATTAGGGGAGCTGTTTTTT.